A selection of T cell receptor beta chains follows, all from one sample in a study of blood T cells in healthy people across ages. TCRdb re-called the 5' RACE reads with MiXCR, one entry per CDR3 protein. Found here are approximately 800,000 distinct CDR3 sequences, approximately 25% of them singletons; the top ten hold under 4%. The data were also submitted as part of a second study, on T cells of mothers and their children.

The specimen was blood. The receptors here all came from a boy aged 5-17 years in good health. Both conserved end residues are part of each CDR3. The order of the fields is V gene, D gene, clone size, J gene, CDR3 DNA, CDR3 protein. D genes are given only for firm matches. The size entry is marked missing in some rows and otherwise reads once, few, many or a size class.

v_gene: TRBV7-9; d_gene: NA; abundance: few; j_gene: TRBJ2-4; CDR3nt: TGTGCCAGCAGCCCCGGGACGCATTTGGTTCAGTACTTC; CDR3aa: CASSPGTHLVQYF
v_gene: TRBV5-1; d_gene: NA; abundance: NA; j_gene: TRBJ2-3; CDR3nt: TGCGCCAGCAGCACCAGGGGCGGCTCTACAGATACGCAGTATTTT; CDR3aa: CASSTRGGSTDTQYF
v_gene: TRBV20-1; d_gene: TRBD1; abundance: NA; j_gene: TRBJ1-5; CDR3nt: TGCAGTGCACCACAGGGGTTAGGGAATCAGCCCCAGCATTTT; CDR3aa: CSAPQGLGNQPQHF
v_gene: TRBV28; d_gene: TRBD1; abundance: few; j_gene: TRBJ1-2; CDR3nt: TGTGCCAGCAGTCAAATATCCGGGACAGGGGGCCGGGGCTACACCTTC; CDR3aa: CASSQISGTGGRGYTF
v_gene: TRBV5-1; d_gene: NA; abundance: NA; j_gene: TRBJ2-4; CDR3nt: TGCGCCAGCAGTTCAGTGGCTAGCACAGTTCAGTACTTC; CDR3aa: CASSSVASTVQYF
v_gene: TRBV4-3; d_gene: TRBD1; abundance: few; j_gene: TRBJ2-7; CDR3nt: TGCGCCAGCAGCCCCTACGGACAGGAGTCCTCCTACGAGCAGTACTTC; CDR3aa: CASSPYGQESSYEQYF
v_gene: TRBV2; d_gene: TRBD2; abundance: NA; j_gene: TRBJ2-1; CDR3nt: TGTGCCAGCAGAGAGACTAGCACCCACAATGAGCAGTTCTTC; CDR3aa: CASRETSTHNEQFF
v_gene: TRBV28; d_gene: NA; abundance: once; j_gene: TRBJ2-1; CDR3nt: TGTGCCAGCAGTGGGGTCGCGAGGGCTGAGCAGTTCTTC; CDR3aa: CASSGVARAEQFF
v_gene: TRBV30; d_gene: TRBD2; abundance: NA; j_gene: TRBJ2-1; CDR3nt: TGTGCCTGTTCGAGCGGGACCTACAATGAGCAGTTCTTC; CDR3aa: CACSSGTYNEQFF
v_gene: TRBV7-9; d_gene: TRBD1; abundance: few; j_gene: TRBJ2-7; CDR3nt: TGTGCCAGCAGGATCGGACAGGGAAATAACGAGCAGTACTTC; CDR3aa: CASRIGQGNNEQYF
v_gene: TRBV7-3; d_gene: TRBD2; abundance: NA; j_gene: TRBJ2-1; CDR3nt: TGTGCCAGCAGCTCGACTAGCGGGGAAAACAATGAGCAGTTCTTC; CDR3aa: CASSSTSGENNEQFF
v_gene: TRBV27; d_gene: NA; abundance: NA; j_gene: TRBJ1-2; CDR3nt: TGTGCCAGCAGTTTGCGGTCGGAAAGTGGCTACCCCTTC; CDR3aa: CASSLRSESGYPF
v_gene: TRBV6-1; d_gene: NA; abundance: few; j_gene: TRBJ2-6; CDR3nt: TGTGCCAGCAGCTTCCAGGGGATATCCTCTGGGGCCAACGTCCTGACTTTC; CDR3aa: CASSFQGISSGANVLTF
v_gene: TRBV4-3; d_gene: TRBD2; abundance: NA; j_gene: TRBJ2-3; CDR3nt: TGCGCCAGCAGCCAGATACTAGCGGGGTCAGGCGATACGCAGTATTTT; CDR3aa: CASSQILAGSGDTQYF
v_gene: TRBV12-3/TRBV12-4; d_gene: NA; abundance: few; j_gene: TRBJ2-2; CDR3nt: TGTGCCAGCAGTTTAGAGACTTTTAACACCGGGGAGCTGTTTTTT; CDR3aa: CASSLETFNTGELFF
v_gene: TRBV12-3/TRBV12-4; d_gene: TRBD1; abundance: few; j_gene: TRBJ1-1; CDR3nt: TGTGCCAGCAGCTCAGCGACAGGGGTAAACACTGAAGCTTTCTTT; CDR3aa: CASSSATGVNTEAFF
v_gene: TRBV28; d_gene: NA; abundance: NA; j_gene: TRBJ2-5; CDR3nt: TGTGCCAGCAATCAGGGTCGGGAGACCCAGTACTTC; CDR3aa: CASNQGRETQYF
v_gene: TRBV20-1; d_gene: TRBD2; abundance: many; j_gene: TRBJ2-7; CDR3nt: TGCAGTGCCAACCCGCGGGAGGGCCACTACGAGCAGTACTTC; CDR3aa: CSANPREGHYEQYF
v_gene: TRBV7-9; d_gene: TRBD1; abundance: NA; j_gene: TRBJ1-1; CDR3nt: TGTGCCAGCAGCTTAGTGGGACAGCTGAACACTGAAGCTTTCTTT; CDR3aa: CASSLVGQLNTEAFF
v_gene: TRBV9; d_gene: TRBD1; abundance: NA; j_gene: TRBJ1-2; CDR3nt: TGTGCCAGCAGCGCCGGACAGGGGAGGTATGGCTACACCTTC; CDR3aa: CASSAGQGRYGYTF